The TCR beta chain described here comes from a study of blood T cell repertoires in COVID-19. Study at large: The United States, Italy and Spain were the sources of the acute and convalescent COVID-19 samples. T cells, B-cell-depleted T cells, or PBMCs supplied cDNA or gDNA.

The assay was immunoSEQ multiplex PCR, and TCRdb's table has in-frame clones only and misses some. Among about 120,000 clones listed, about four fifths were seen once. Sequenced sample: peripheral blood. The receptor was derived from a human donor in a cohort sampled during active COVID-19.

The CDR3 reads CASSLGRNTEAFF. The CDR3, as DNA: TGTGCCAGCAGCTTAGGGAGGAACACTGAAGCTTTCTTT. The V call is TRBV7-2, the J call TRBJ1-1, with D uncertain. The CDR3 spans 13 residues. Between the trimmed V and J ends, which lost 1 base and 1 base, there was a span of 4 bases. Germline V CDR1 and CDR2: SGHTA, FQGNSA.